This note documents a single T cell receptor beta chain sequence. Caucasian individuals from Russia who were healthy and aged 6 to 90 acted as donors. Every participating donor contributed roughly 9.6 milliliters of peripheral blood through a draw. The record originates from a study of blood T cells in healthy people across ages. Using a J-beta primer mix together with a sample-barcoded 5' primer, a second PCR was run for roughly 6 to 12 cycles. TCRdb recomputed calls from the 5' RACE reads with MiXCR, one row per CDR3 protein. The table shows about 1.5 million distinct CDR3 sequences, with approximately 38% occurring only once. There are 17 residues in the CDR3. V lost 1 base, J lost 1 base, and 15 bases lay in between. The germline V gene has CDR1 LNHNV and CDR2 YYDKDF (reference sequence).

Sequences were obtained from blood. This receptor was identified in a woman aged 18-29 years in good health. This chain connects TRBV15 to TRBJ2-3, with D tentatively TRBD2 (6 bases). The CDR3 protein is CATSRVKVTGGTDTQYF. The CDR3 DNA sequence: TGTGCCACCAGCAGAGTTAAAGTAACGGGAGGCACAGATACGCAGTATTTT.